Following are 13 T cell receptor beta chains from one sample sequenced in a study of T-cell reconstitution after alpha-beta-depleted transplantation in children. Unique molecular identifiers were incorporated during preparation of the TCRbeta library. TCRdb passed the PCR reads through MiXCR, listing each CDR3 protein once. The profile shows 500,000 to 600,000 distinct CDR3 sequences, 32% of them singletons. Here the sequenced sample was PBMCs from the stem cell graft donor, taken from the stem cell graft. The receptors come from a human donor who donated a stem cell graft to a child with aplastic anemia.

This chain connects TRBV12-3 or TRBV12-4 to TRBJ1-5, with D possibly being TRBD1 (6 bases). The CDR3 consists of 14 residues. The V end was cut by 3 bases, the J end by 2 bases, with 8 bases between. This CDR3 reads CASSFQGRNQPQHF. The CDR3 region has the DNA TGTGCCAGCAGTTTTCAGGGGCGCAATCAGCCCCAGCATTTT.

This clonotype has just a few counts. The genes are TRBV29-1 and TRBJ2-1; D is unresolved. Germline-derived CDR1 and CDR2 are SQVTM and ANQGSEA. CDR3 length: 12 amino acids. V lost 2 bases to trimming and J lost 8 bases, with 10 bases between them. The CDR3 sequence is CSVETGEYEQFF. In DNA, the CDR3 is TGCAGCGTTGAAACTGGAGAATATGAGCAGTTCTTC.

Notes on this clonotype: The junction does not match germline at one end; this may be a read error. CDR3 loop: CASSWDLRQGISF. DNA for the CDR3: TGTGCCAGCAGTTGGGACCTCAGACAAGGCATCTCCTTC. This chain connects TRBV7-2 to TRBJ1-2, with D possibly TRBD1 on 5 matching bases. Germline V gene lookup returns CDR1 SGHTA and CDR2 FQGNSA. The CDR3 contains 13 residues.

This clonotype appeared a few times. The gene calls are TRBV7-3 and TRBJ2-5; no clear D. The CDR3 consists of 13 residues. The germline CDR1 and CDR2 sequences are SGHTA and FQGTGA. Trimming took 2 bases from V and 6 from J, leaving 10 bases between them. CDR3 region: CASSLGDEKTQYF. CDR3 bases: TGTGCCAGCAGCTTAGGAGACGAGAAGACCCAGTACTTC.

J is TRBJ1-1 and V is TRBV30; no firm D call. Germline loops: CDR1 GTSNPN, CDR2 SVGIG (reference sequence). CDR3 length: 14 amino acids. V shed 7 bases and J shed 0 bases, with 15 bases lying between them. CDR3 region: CASDRSLMNTEAFF. For the CDR3, the DNA is TGTGCCTCAGACCGCAGCCTCATGAACACTGAAGCTTTCTTT.

This clonotype was counted a few times. The V and J genes are TRBV29-1 and TRBJ1-1; D ambiguous. The CDR3 contains 15 residues. Germline CDR1 is SQVTM and CDR2 is ANQGSEA. The V gene lost 4 bases and the J gene lost 2 bases, with 17 bases spanning the gap. The chain's CDR3 is CSVGVLGSLNTEAFF. The CDR3 DNA is TGCAGCGTTGGTGTGCTGGGGAGCCTCAACACTGAAGCTTTCTTT.

This chain uses TRBV7-6 with TRBJ2-1; D unresolved. The germline CDR1 and CDR2 sequences are SGHVS and FNYEAQ. The V end lost 1 base, the J end lost 5 bases, and 9 bases lay between the germline ends. The CDR3 contains 14 residues. The CDR3 spells CASSLEPANNEQFF. Written as DNA, the CDR3 is TGTGCCAGCAGCTTAGAACCGGCAAACAATGAGCAGTTCTTC.

The chain carries TRBV12-3 or TRBV12-4 and TRBJ1-4; the D gene is possibly TRBD1 (6 bases). The V and J ends lost 6 bases and 4 bases respectively, with 12 bases between them. The CDR3 is 14 residues long. CDR3 bases: TGTGCCAGCAGGAGGGGGGAACTTAATGAAAAACTGTTTTTT. The encoded protein is CASRRGELNEKLFF.

This clonotype was detected only a few times. This chain joins TRBV7-8 and TRBJ2-2, with 12 bases fitting TRBD2. Trimming at V came to 5 bases and at J to 5 bases, leaving 6 bases not matched to a gene. The CDR3 runs 16 residues. CDR1 is SGHVS, CDR2 FQNEAQ, per germline. The CDR3 DNA reads TGTGCCAGCAGCCCAGGACTAGCGGGAAGAACCGGGGAGCTGTTTTTT. Its protein is CASSPGLAGRTGELFF.

The chain joins TRBV7-2 to TRBJ1-1, with TRBD1 matching 8 bases. Trimming cost V 3 bases and J 3 bases; bases outside gene matches: 3. The CDR3 has 14 amino acids. Germline V CDR1 and CDR2: SGHTA, FQGNSA. CDR3 amino acids: CASSLLGQDTEAFF. CDR3 DNA sequence: TGTGCCAGCAGCTTGTTGGGACAGGACACTGAAGCTTTCTTT.

Written as DNA, the CDR3 is TGCAGTGCAACGGGAGGGTCCGGGTCCGGGGAGCTGTTTTTT. This translates into CSATGGSGSGELFF. The gene calls are TRBV20-1 and TRBJ2-2; TRBD2 matches at 8 bases. V dropped 6 bases and J dropped 6; count of bases not matched to a gene: 9. CDR3 length equals 14 residues. From germline, CDR1 is DFQATT and CDR2 SNEGSKA (reference sequence).

This chain connects TRBV6-5 to TRBJ2-3, with 14 bases identical to TRBD2. CDR3 size: 17 residues. After removal of 3 bases from V and 4 bases from J, the junction contained 6 bases not matched to a gene. Germline V gene lookup returns CDR1 MNHEY and CDR2 SVGAGI. Here the CDR3 DNA reads TGTGCCAGCAGTTATCTTCCGGGACTAGCGGGAGCAGATACGCAGTATTTT. Protein product: CASSYLPGLAGADTQYF.

The V call is TRBV29-1, the J call TRBJ2-7; weak D call: TRBD1 (5 bases). The CDR3 runs to 14 residues. Trimming shortened V by 3 bases and J by 2 bases, and 14 bases separated the two germline ends. CDR1 SQVTM and CDR2 ANQGSEA come from the germline V gene. The CDR3: CSVEVAGFTYEQYF. CDR3 in DNA: TGCAGCGTTGAGGTTGCAGGGTTCACCTACGAGCAGTACTTC.